The 27 T cell receptor beta chains listed next were all sequenced from one sample in a study of prognosis after radiotherapy for stage I lung cancer listed by TCRdb under 2021. The instrument was an Illumina HiSeq 3000. Two rounds of multiplex PCR were used to amplify the TCR beta CDR3 region from genomic DNA. The first PCR round used primers specific to each TRBV and TRBJ gene, with sequences filed in Chinese patent CN105087789A. Through fastp at Q25 and MiXCR, TCRdb rebuilt clones from the public reads, retaining in-frame beta chains. Each entry is one CDR3 protein sequence, shown with its most common DNA and genes. In this sample the table shows about 18,000 distinct CDR3 sequences, 17% of which occur a single time. The ten largest make up around two fifths of the sample. The sequencing used PBMCs, collected before or after stereotactic body radiation therapy (not recorded which). The receptor set was obtained from a donor aged 50 or older with non-small cell lung cancer.

Ten or more counts support this clonotype. This chain uses TRBV19 with TRBJ2-1; the match to TRBD2 covers 16 bases. CDR1 LNHDA and CDR2 SQIVND come from the germline V gene (reference sequence). The CDR3 is 16 amino acids. J was trimmed by 9 bases and V by 3 bases; bases with no gene match: 5. The chain's CDR3 is CASSITGTSGRAEQFF. In nucleotides, the CDR3 is TGTGCCAGTAGTATCACGGGGACTAGCGGGAGGGCTGAGCAGTTCTTC. The variable domain in full, completed from reference TRBV19 and TRBJ2-1, reads DGGITQSPKYLFRKEGQNVTLSCEQNLNHDAMYWYRQDPGQGLRLIYYSQIVNDFQKGDIAEGYSVSREKKESFPLTVTSAQKNPTAFYLCASSITGTSGRAEQFFGPGTRLTVL.

This clonotype was seen many times. The chain couples TRBV28 to TRBJ2-5, with D uncertain. V gave up 3 bases and J gave up 1 base, with 15 bases separating them. The CDR3 covers 16 residues. CDR1 and CDR2 (germline): MDHEN, SYDVKM. The CDR3 loop is CASSFVPTGPQETQYF. The CDR3 DNA reads as TGTGCCAGCAGTTTTGTACCCACCGGCCCCCAAGAGACCCAGTACTTC.

This clonotype has at least ten counts. V is TRBV27 and J is TRBJ2-7, with D possibly matching TRBD2 (5 bases). The CDR3 has 18 residues. V lost 0 bases to trimming and J lost 2 bases, with 20 bases between them. Germline V CDR1 and CDR2: MNHEY, SMNVEV (reference sequence). The CDR3 loop reads CASSLSVPLTGYTYEQYF. Here the CDR3 DNA reads TGTGCCAGCAGTTTATCAGTACCCCTGACGGGATACACCTACGAGCAGTACTTC.

The sample holds a few counts of this clonotype. A single base separates this from a much larger clone, so it may be a read error. This chain uses TRBV18 with TRBJ1-5; unclear D gene. In germline, CDR1 is KGHSH, CDR2 LQKENI. The CDR3 length is 14 residues. V was trimmed by 1 base and J by 4 bases, leaving 8 bases between them. CDR3 DNA: TGTGCCAGCTCACCACTGGGCCAGAATCAGCCCCAGCATTTT. Translating gives CASSPLGQNQPQHF.

This clonotype was seen many times. The gene calls are TRBV6-1 and TRBJ2-7; 8 nucleotides align to TRBD1. Looked up from germline, CDR1 is MNHNS and CDR2 is SASEGT. CDR3 size: 13 residues. With V trimmed by 6 bases and J by 6 bases, 7 bases remained unmatched. DNA for the CDR3: TGTGCCAGCAGCCAAAGGACAGGGTTCGAGCAGTACTTC. Amino acid sequence: CASSQRTGFEQYF.

On this clonotype: This may be a read error: a much more frequent sequence differs by one nucleotide. The chain joins TRBV19 to TRBJ1-4, with 9 bases matching TRBD1. This CDR3 contains 20 residues. Germline-derived CDR1 and CDR2 are LNHDA and SQIVND (reference sequence). CDR3 nucleotides: TGTGCCAGTAGTATCCTACTACTGACAGGGGGAAAAACAACTAATGCAAAACTGTTTTTT. Translated: CASSILLLTGGKTTNAKLFF.

Notes on this clonotype: The conserved phenylalanine or tryptophan is not found at the CDR3 terminus, so this likely reflects a read error. The V call is TRBV28, the J call TRBJ1-2; TRBD1 aligns across 10 bases. After removal of 4 bases from V and 9 bases from J, the junction contained 11 bases not matched to a gene. This CDR3 spans 15 amino acids. The V gene's germline CDR1 is MDHEN and CDR2 SYDVKM. The CDR3 spells CASSSRDRGLYRYTL. CDR3 bases: TGTGCCAGCAGTTCTAGGGACAGGGGTCTGTATCGCTACACCCTC.

This clonotype showed up many times. The CDR3 DNA is TGTGCCAGCAGACCTAACGGGTACTCTGGGGCCAACGTCCTGACTTTC. Amino acids: CASRPNGYSGANVLTF. The chain carries TRBV5-6 and TRBJ2-6; no definite D call. The CDR3 contains 16 residues. Germline CDR1 SGHDT, CDR2 YYEEEE. Between the trimmed V and J ends, which lost 5 bases and 0 bases, there was a span of 12 bases.

This clonotype was recorded at least ten times. The chain has TRBV4-1 and TRBJ2-7; D uncertain. Germline V gives CDR1 MGHRA, CDR2 YSYEKL. This CDR3 comprises 13 residues. The V end was cut by 1 base, the J end by 4 bases, with 8 bases between. The CDR3 DNA follows: TGCGCCAGCAGCCAAGGGGCATTTTACGAGCAGTACTTC. Protein sequence: CASSQGAFYEQYF.

The sample holds many counts of this clonotype. This chain links TRBV14 with TRBJ2-5; D may correspond to TRBD1 or TRBD2 (6 bases each). V lost 2 bases to trimming and J lost 0 bases, with 10 bases between them. The CDR3 totals 15 residues. Germline assignment: CDR1 SGHDN and CDR2 FVKESK. The CDR3 spells CASSQWRGNQETQYF. DNA for the CDR3: TGTGCCAGCAGCCAATGGAGGGGGAACCAAGAGACCCAGTACTTC.

The table lists this clonotype with many counts. This chain joins TRBV7-2 and TRBJ2-7, with 10 bases fitting TRBD2. J was trimmed by 5 bases and V by 5 bases; bases with no gene match: 9. This CDR3 contains 15 residues. Germline V gene data show CDR1 as SGHTA and CDR2 as FQGNSA. In DNA, the CDR3 is TGTGCCAGCAGCCCCTTAGCGGGAGGTCGCGACGAGCAGTACTTC. Protein product: CASSPLAGGRDEQYF. Drawing the rest from reference TRBV7-2 and TRBJ2-7, the complete variable domain is GAGVSQSPSNKVTEKGKDVELRCDPISGHTALYWYRQSLGQGLEFLIYFQGNSAPDKSGLPSDRFSAERTGGSVSTLTIQRTQQEDSAVYLCASSPLAGGRDEQYFGPGTRLTVT.

This clonotype was seen many times. A far larger clone is off by one base, so a read error is likely. This chain connects TRBV24-1 to TRBJ2-7, with D possibly TRBD1 on 6 matching bases. CDR1 is KGHDR and CDR2 is SFDVKD in the germline V gene. The CDR3 covers 12 residues. V was trimmed by 5 bases and J by 7 bases, leaving 11 bases between them. CDR3 sequence reads: CATSVGDNEQYF. Written as DNA, the CDR3 is TGTGCCACCAGTGTTGGGGACAATGAGCAGTACTTC.

The sample holds many counts of this clonotype. The chain employs TRBV24-1 and TRBJ2-3; 9 nucleotides agree with TRBD2. The length of the CDR3 is 16 residues. Germline V gene lookup returns CDR1 KGHDR and CDR2 SFDVKD. The V gene end was trimmed by 4 bases and the J gene end by 2 bases; junction bases not matched to a gene: 6. CDR3 sequence reads: CATSDPTSGATDTQYF. The CDR3 DNA is TGTGCCACCAGTGACCCGACTAGCGGCGCCACAGATACGCAGTATTTT.

In this sample, this clonotype turned up many times. V gene TRBV5-4 combines with J gene TRBJ2-2; perhaps D is TRBD1 or TRBD2 (5 bases each). CDR1 SGHNT and CDR2 YYREEE come from the germline V gene (reference sequence). V lost 4 bases to trimming and J lost 7 bases, with 14 bases between them. The CDR3 consists of 14 residues. The CDR3 bases are TGTGCCAGCAGCAGTACCGGGACGATCGGGGAGCTGTTTTTT. Residues: CASSSTGTIGELFF.

This clonotype was counted many times. The V call is TRBV19, the J call TRBJ2-2; a weak D match, TRBD1 (6 bases). This CDR3 is built from 14 residues. V dropped 4 bases and J dropped 2 bases, with 8 bases sitting between them. Germline V gene sequence: CDR1 LNHDA, CDR2 SQIVND (reference sequence). CDR3 coding DNA: TGTGCCAGTAGTAAACAGGGAAACACCGGGGAGCTGTTTTTT. Encoded protein: CASSKQGNTGELFF.

This clonotype was counted many times. The V gene is TRBV5-1, the J gene TRBJ2-5; 7 bases map to TRBD2. The CDR3 consists of 15 residues. CDR1 is SGHRS and CDR2 is YFSETQ in the germline V gene. V trimming: 4 bases; J trimming: 4 bases; junction bases outside the gene matches: 10. This chain's CDR3 is CASSARPTSRETQYF. Written as DNA, the CDR3 is TGCGCCAGCAGCGCGCGCCCGACTAGCAGAGAGACCCAGTACTTC.

This clonotype occurred many times. The gene calls are TRBV18 and TRBJ1-3, with 8 bases aligning to TRBD1. With 5 bases clipped from V and 4 bases from J, the junction kept 10 bases outside the gene matches. This CDR3 comprises 16 residues. Per the germline V gene, CDR1 is KGHSH and CDR2 is LQKENI. The CDR3 here is CASSATPGGLGNTIYF. The CDR3 DNA is TGTGCCAGCTCAGCGACCCCAGGGGGCCTAGGAAACACCATATATTTT.

The chain combines TRBV9 with TRBJ1-1; no clear D gene. The CDR3 is 15 residues long. Between the trimmed V and J ends, which lost 0 bases and 4 bases, there was a span of 13 bases. Germline V CDR1 and CDR2: SGDLS, YYNGEE. The CDR3 sequence: CASSVGFGWSTEAFF. The CDR3 DNA reads TGTGCCAGCAGCGTAGGGTTTGGCTGGAGCACTGAAGCTTTCTTT.

This clonotype was detected ten times or more. The chain joins TRBV9 to TRBJ1-1; the D is unclear. The germline V gene encodes CDR1 SGDLS and CDR2 YYNGEE. Trimming stripped 7 bases from V and 1 base from J, with 14 bases between. This CDR3 spans 14 amino acids. CDR3 DNA: TGTGCCAGCGCACCTCACCGGGGGAACACTGAAGCTTTCTTT. Its translation: CASAPHRGNTEAFF.

In this sample, this clonotype turned up many times. J is TRBJ2-3 and V is TRBV7-7; TRBD2 agrees at 8 bases. Trimming cost V 5 bases and J 5 bases; bases outside gene matches: 6. CDR1 is SSHAT and CDR2 is FNYEAQ in the germline V gene (reference sequence). The CDR3 totals 14 residues. Here the CDR3 reads CASSASGGIDTQYF. Written as DNA, the CDR3 is TGTGCCAGCAGCGCCAGCGGGGGAATAGATACGCAGTATTTT.

On this clonotype: A far larger clone is only one base removed, so a read error is likely. The V call is TRBV2, the J call TRBJ1-1; D call uncertain. This CDR3 spans 13 amino acids. With 6 bases removed from V and 1 base from J, the gap between germline ends came to 9 bases. Per germline, CDR1 SNHLY and CDR2 FYNNEI. The CDR3 is CASSLNTNTEAFF. The CDR3 bases are TGTGCCAGCAGCTTAAACACGAACACTGAAGCTTTCTTT.

This clonotype came up many times. The chain combines TRBV6-5 with TRBJ2-7; 10 bases fit TRBD2. Per germline, CDR1 MNHEY and CDR2 SVGAGI. Trimming took 4 bases from V and 3 from J; bases not matched to a gene: 3. The CDR3 sequence is 14 residues long. CDR3 in amino acids: CASSSIAGGYEQYF. In nucleotides, the CDR3 is TGTGCCAGCAGTTCAATAGCGGGAGGCTACGAGCAGTACTTC.

Comments on this clonotype: It is likely a read error: a sequence one base away is far more abundant. The chain links TRBV6-2 or TRBV6-3 to TRBJ2-5; weak D call: TRBD1 (6 bases). V was pared by 5 bases and J by 4 bases, with 11 bases between. In germline, CDR1 is MNHEY, CDR2 SVGEGT. The CDR3 contains 13 residues. The CDR3 sequence is CASSDRTVETQYF. CDR3 coding DNA: TGTGCCAGCAGTGACAGGACAGTAGAGACCCAGTACTTC.

This clonotype has ten or more counts. The chain employs TRBV28 and TRBJ2-3, with TRBD2 matching over 7 bases. The CDR3 has 15 amino acids. The V gene end was trimmed by 5 bases and the J gene end by 0 bases; junction bases not matched to a gene: 5. The germline CDR1 and CDR2 sequences are MDHEN and SYDVKM. CDR3 in DNA: TGTGCCAGCAGTGCCCCTAGCGGAAGCACAGATACGCAGTATTTT. Encoded protein: CASSAPSGSTDTQYF. Using reference TRBV28 and TRBJ2-3 for the parts outside the CDR3, the full variable domain is DVKVTQSSRYLVKRTGEKVFLECVQDMDHENMFWYRQDPGLGLRLIYFSYDVKMKEKGDIPEGYSVSREKKERFSLILESASTNQTSMYLCASSAPSGSTDTQYFGPGTRLTVL.

This clonotype was detected many times. The chain is built from TRBV18 and TRBJ1-1; D is possibly TRBD1 (6 bases). This CDR3 has 14 amino acids. Trimming pared 5 bases from V and 1 base from J, leaving 11 bases between. Germline V CDR1 and CDR2: KGHSH, LQKENI. CDR3 residues: CASSDPGQNTEAFF. The DNA for the CDR3 is TGTGCCAGCTCAGACCCGGGACAGAACACTGAAGCTTTCTTT.

The chain links TRBV7-8 to TRBJ2-7; D may be TRBD1 or TRBD2 (5 bases each). The CDR3 runs 15 residues. In germline, CDR1 is SGHVS, CDR2 FQNEAQ. Trimming took 1 base from V and 7 from J, leaving 17 bases between them. CDR3: CASSLDGTEVGEQYF. The CDR3 DNA reads TGTGCCAGCAGCTTAGACGGGACCGAGGTGGGAGAGCAGTACTTC. Based on the CDR3 plus reference TRBV7-8 and TRBJ2-7, the full variable domain is GAGVSQSPRYKVAKRGQDVALRCDPISGHVSLFWYQQALGQGPEFLTYFQNEAQLDKSGLPSDRFFAERPEGSVSTLKIQRTQQEDSAVYLCASSLDGTEVGEQYFGPGTRLTVT.

This clonotype was observed a few times. Without the conserved terminal phenylalanine or tryptophan, this CDR3 likely stems from a read error. This chain joins TRBV19 and TRBJ1-1; 8 nucleotides match TRBD1. J gave up 3 bases and V 5 bases, and 11 bases lay outside the gene matches. Germline assignment: CDR1 LNHDA and CDR2 SQIVND (reference sequence). This CDR3 has 16 amino acids. For the CDR3, the DNA is TGTGCCAGTAGTCCTCGACAGGGGAATTGGGACACTGAAGCTTTCTCT. Translating it yields CASSPRQGNWDTEAFS.